Listed below are T cell receptor beta chains from one sample, sequenced in a study of HIV-infected patients and healthy controls. TCRdb recomputed calls from the 5' RACE reads with MiXCR, one row per CDR3 protein. The sample includes 10,000 or so distinct CDR3 sequences, about 7.3% of them seen just once. The specimen comprised blood, sampled before antiretroviral therapy. The receptors derive from an adult with HIV infection. The donor label of this sample is uncertain. CDR3s include the opening cysteine and the closing phenylalanine or tryptophan.

J gene	V gene	CDR3 protein
TRBJ2-1	TRBV18	CASSPTSGDSYNEQFF
TRBJ2-3	TRBV27	CASSSQGSPSTDTQYF
TRBJ2-2	TRBV19	CASSTGTGTAGELFF
TRBJ2-7	TRBV5-1	CASSREGGPYEQYF
TRBJ2-5	TRBV3-1	CASSQEVGTQETQYF
TRBJ1-4	TRBV5-1	CASSLGGTNEKLFF
TRBJ2-3	TRBV18	CASSPYLTSGGTDTQYF
TRBJ1-5	TRBV19	CASSQGQGAYQPQHF
TRBJ1-5	TRBV20-1	CSAPSTGDGDQPQHF
TRBJ1-4	TRBV19	CASSIEVGRFNEKLFF
TRBJ1-3	TRBV11-2	CASSSKGQGVYGNTIYF
TRBJ2-3	TRBV7-2	CASSTGTDTQYF
TRBJ1-5	TRBV6-2/TRBV6-3	CATLNGGGTNQPQHF
TRBJ2-1	TRBV5-1	CASAEVPGLQNYNEQFF
TRBJ1-2	TRBV6-1	CASSEAAGPYGYTF
TRBJ1-5	TRBV19	CASSERPLRRNSNQPQHF
TRBJ1-1	TRBV12-3/TRBV12-4	CASSLTRTVEAFF
TRBJ2-5	TRBV4-1	CASSQDRRLETQYF
TRBJ1-5	TRBV3-1	CASSPPGQGQPQHF
TRBJ2-5	TRBV5-1	CASRQGQGYQETQYF
TRBJ1-4	TRBV5-4	CASSYRDNNEKLFF
TRBJ1-5	TRBV7-8	CASSPGSSNQPQHF
TRBJ2-1	TRBV24-1	CATYDTGKQFF
TRBJ1-6	TRBV7-9	CASSLDGQTYNSPLHF
TRBJ1-6	TRBV6-5	CASSYSTDSPLHF
TRBJ2-5	TRBV5-5	CASSLAPQGAVETQYF
TRBJ2-7	TRBV7-2	CASSLLRNEQYF
TRBJ1-1	TRBV5-1	CASSSDSSPTEAFF
TRBJ1-1	TRBV14	CASSQVNPGGTEAFF
TRBJ2-4	TRBV13	CASSPRILAKNIQYF
TRBJ2-3	TRBV20-1	CSGSSALRSPDTQYF
TRBJ2-3	TRBV6-5	CASRRGVPLGTDTQYF
TRBJ2-7	TRBV28	CASSPPPGSSYEQYF
TRBJ2-3	TRBV4-2	CASSQEGSTFTDTQYF
TRBJ2-5	TRBV12-3/TRBV12-4	CASSPGELETQYF
TRBJ1-1	TRBV19	CASSPGRDTEAFF
TRBJ2-7	TRBV2	CASSALPSSYEQYF
TRBJ2-3	TRBV6-5	CASSYLGARGDTQYF
TRBJ1-5	TRBV6-9	CARDINGPDGHQPQHF
TRBJ1-2	TRBV5-1	CASSPDRVGSGYTF
TRBJ1-4	TRBV20-1	CSVPTGRSNEKLFF
TRBJ2-2	TRBV2	CAIAPDTGELFF